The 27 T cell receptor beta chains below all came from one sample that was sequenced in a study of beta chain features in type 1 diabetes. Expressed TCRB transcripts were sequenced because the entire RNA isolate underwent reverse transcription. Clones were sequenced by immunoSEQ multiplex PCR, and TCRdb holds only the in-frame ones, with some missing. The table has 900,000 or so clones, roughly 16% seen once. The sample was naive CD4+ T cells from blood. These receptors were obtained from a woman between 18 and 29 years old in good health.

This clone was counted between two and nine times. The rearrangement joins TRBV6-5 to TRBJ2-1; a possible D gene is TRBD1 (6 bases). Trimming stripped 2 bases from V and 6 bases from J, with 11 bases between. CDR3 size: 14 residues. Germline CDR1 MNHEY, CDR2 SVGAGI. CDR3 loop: CASSYVSGVNEQFF. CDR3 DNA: TGTGCCAGCAGTTACGTGTCAGGGGTCAATGAGCAGTTCTTC.

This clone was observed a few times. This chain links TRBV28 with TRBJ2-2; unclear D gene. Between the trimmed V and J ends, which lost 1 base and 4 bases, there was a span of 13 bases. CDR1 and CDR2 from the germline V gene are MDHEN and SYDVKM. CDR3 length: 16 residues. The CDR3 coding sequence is TGTGCCAGCAGTTTATCTAGAACTGTCGGCACCGGGGAGCTGTTTTTT. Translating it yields CASSLSRTVGTGELFF.

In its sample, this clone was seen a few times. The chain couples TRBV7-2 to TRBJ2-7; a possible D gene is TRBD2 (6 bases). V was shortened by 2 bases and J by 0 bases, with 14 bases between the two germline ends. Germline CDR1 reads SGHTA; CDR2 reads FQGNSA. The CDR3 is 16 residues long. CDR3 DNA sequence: TGTGCCAGCAGCTTAACCGGGACTTCGAGCTCCTACGAGCAGTACTTC. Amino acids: CASSLTGTSSSYEQYF.

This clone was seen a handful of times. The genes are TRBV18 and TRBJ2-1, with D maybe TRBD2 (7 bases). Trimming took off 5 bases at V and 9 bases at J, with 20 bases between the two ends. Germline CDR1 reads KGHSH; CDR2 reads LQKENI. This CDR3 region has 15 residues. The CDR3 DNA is TGTGCCAGCTCAAAAGAGCGGGACATTAGGAGTGAGCAGTTCTTC. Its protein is CASSKERDIRSEQFF. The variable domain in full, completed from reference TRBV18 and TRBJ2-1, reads NAGVMQNPRHLVRRRGQEARLRCSPMKGHSHVYWYRQLPEEGLKFMVYLQKENIIDESGMPKERFSAEFPKEGPSILRIQQVVRGDSAAYFCASSKERDIRSEQFFGPGTRLTVL.

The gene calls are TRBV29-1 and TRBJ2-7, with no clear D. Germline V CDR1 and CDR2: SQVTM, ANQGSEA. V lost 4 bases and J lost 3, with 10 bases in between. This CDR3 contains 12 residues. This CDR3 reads CSVAVLSYEQYF. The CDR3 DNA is TGCAGCGTTGCCGTTTTGAGCTACGAGCAGTACTTC.

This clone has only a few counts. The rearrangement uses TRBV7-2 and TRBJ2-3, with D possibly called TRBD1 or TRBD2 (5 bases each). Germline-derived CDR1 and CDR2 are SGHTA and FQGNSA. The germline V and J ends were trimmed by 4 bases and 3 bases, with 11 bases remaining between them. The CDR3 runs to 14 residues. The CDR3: CASSSGTTTDTQYF. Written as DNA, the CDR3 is TGTGCCAGCAGCTCCGGGACCACAACAGATACGCAGTATTTT.

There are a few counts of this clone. CDR3 loop: CASRRETDTQYF. The CDR3 region has the DNA TGTGCCAGCAGGCGGGAGACAGATACGCAGTATTTT. The genes are TRBV6-1 and TRBJ2-3; 7 nucleotides line up with TRBD2. The V gene's germline CDR1 is MNHNS and CDR2 SASEGT. Trimming took 6 bases from V and 3 from J; bases not matched to a gene: 0. The CDR3 spans 12 residues.

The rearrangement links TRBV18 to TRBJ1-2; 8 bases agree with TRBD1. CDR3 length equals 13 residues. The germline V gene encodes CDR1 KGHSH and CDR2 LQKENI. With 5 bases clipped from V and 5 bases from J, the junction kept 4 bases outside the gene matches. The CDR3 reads CASSEGQAYGYTF. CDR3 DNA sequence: TGTGCCAGCTCAGAGGGACAGGCTTATGGCTACACCTTC. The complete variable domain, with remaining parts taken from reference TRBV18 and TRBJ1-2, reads NAGVMQNPRHLVRRRGQEARLRCSPMKGHSHVYWYRQLPEEGLKFMVYLQKENIIDESGMPKERFSAEFPKEGPSILRIQQVVRGDSAAYFCASSEGQAYGYTFGSGTRLTVV.

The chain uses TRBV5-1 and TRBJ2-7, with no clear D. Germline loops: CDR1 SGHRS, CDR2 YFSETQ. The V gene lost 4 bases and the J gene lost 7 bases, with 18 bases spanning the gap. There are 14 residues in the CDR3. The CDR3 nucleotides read TGCGCCAGCAGCGTACTAAACCACGTCGGTGAGCAGTACTTC. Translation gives CASSVLNHVGEQYF.

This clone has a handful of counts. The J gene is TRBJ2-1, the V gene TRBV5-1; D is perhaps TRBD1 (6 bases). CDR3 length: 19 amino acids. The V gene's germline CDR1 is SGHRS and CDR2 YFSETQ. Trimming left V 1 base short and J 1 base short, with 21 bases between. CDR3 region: CASSLKLVGAGVSYNEQFF. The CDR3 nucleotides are TGCGCCAGCAGCTTGAAGCTGGTGGGGGCTGGAGTATCCTACAATGAGCAGTTCTTC.

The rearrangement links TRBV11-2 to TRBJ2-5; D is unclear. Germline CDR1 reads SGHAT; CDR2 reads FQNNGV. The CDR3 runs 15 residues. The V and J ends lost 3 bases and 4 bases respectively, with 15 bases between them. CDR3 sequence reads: CASSFHQVRSETQYF. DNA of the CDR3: TGTGCCAGCAGCTTTCACCAGGTCCGCTCAGAGACCCAGTACTTC.

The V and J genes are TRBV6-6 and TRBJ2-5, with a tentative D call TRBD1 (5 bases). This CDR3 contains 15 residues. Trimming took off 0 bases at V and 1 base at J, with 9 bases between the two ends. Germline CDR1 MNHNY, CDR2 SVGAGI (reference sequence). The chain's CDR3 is CASSYSWGSQETQYF. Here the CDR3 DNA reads TGTGCCAGCAGTTACTCATGGGGCAGCCAAGAGACCCAGTACTTC.

CDR3: CASSLGATSYNEQFF. The CDR3 nucleotides read TGTGCCAGCAGCTTGGGGGCGACTAGTTACAATGAGCAGTTCTTC. The rearrangement links TRBV7-8 to TRBJ2-1, with D perhaps TRBD1 or TRBD2 (6 bases each). CDR1 SGHVS and CDR2 FQNEAQ come from the germline V gene. The V end lost 3 bases, the J end lost 4 bases, and 13 bases lay between the germline ends. The CDR3 sequence is 15 residues long.

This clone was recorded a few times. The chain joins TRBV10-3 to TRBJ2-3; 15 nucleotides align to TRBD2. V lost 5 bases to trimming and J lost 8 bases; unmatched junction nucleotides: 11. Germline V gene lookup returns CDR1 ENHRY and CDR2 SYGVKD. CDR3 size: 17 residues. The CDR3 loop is CAISNTGLAGGRSTQYF. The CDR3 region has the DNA TGTGCCATCAGTAACACGGGACTAGCGGGAGGACGGAGTACGCAGTATTTT.

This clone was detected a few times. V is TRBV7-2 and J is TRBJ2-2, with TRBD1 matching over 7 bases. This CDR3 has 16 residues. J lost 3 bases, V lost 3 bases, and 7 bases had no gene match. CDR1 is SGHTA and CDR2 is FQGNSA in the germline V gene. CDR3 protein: CASSFVSGQYTGELFF. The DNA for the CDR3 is TGTGCCAGCAGCTTTGTGTCGGGACAGTACACCGGGGAGCTGTTTTTT.

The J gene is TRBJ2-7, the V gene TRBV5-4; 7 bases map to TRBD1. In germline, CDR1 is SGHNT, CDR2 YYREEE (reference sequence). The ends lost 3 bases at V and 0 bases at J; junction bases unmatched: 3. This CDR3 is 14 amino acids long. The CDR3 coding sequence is TGTGCCAGCAGCTGGGACAGACACTCCTACGAGCAGTACTTC. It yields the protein CASSWDRHSYEQYF.

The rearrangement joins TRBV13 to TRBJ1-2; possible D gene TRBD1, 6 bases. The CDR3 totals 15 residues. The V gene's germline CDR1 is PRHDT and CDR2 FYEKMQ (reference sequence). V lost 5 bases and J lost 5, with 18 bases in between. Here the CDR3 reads CASSHEPTRGYGYTF. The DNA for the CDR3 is TGTGCCAGCAGCCACGAACCGACCAGGGGATATGGCTACACCTTC.

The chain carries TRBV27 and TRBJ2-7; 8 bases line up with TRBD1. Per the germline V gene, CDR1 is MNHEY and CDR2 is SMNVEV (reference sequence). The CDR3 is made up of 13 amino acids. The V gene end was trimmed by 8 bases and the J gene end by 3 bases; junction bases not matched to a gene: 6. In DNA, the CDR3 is TGTGCCAGCGGAGGACAGGGAGGCTACGAGCAGTACTTC. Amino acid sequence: CASGGQGGYEQYF.

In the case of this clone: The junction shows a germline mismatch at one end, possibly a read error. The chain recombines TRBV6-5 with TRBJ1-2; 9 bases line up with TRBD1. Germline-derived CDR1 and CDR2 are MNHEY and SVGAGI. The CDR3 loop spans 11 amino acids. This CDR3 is CASSNGQGLVF. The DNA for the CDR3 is TGTGCCAGCAGTAATGGACAGGGGTTGGTCTTC.

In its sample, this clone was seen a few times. For the CDR3, the DNA is TGTGCCAGCAGCTTCGCGCAGGGGAGTACCGGGGAGCTGTTTTTT. This translates into CASSFAQGSTGELFF. The chain uses TRBV5-4 and TRBJ2-2, with a weak D call TRBD1 (6 bases). Deletions cut 2 bases from V and 5 bases from J, with 13 bases between. This CDR3 has 15 amino acids. Germline V gene sequence: CDR1 SGHNT, CDR2 YYREEE (reference sequence).

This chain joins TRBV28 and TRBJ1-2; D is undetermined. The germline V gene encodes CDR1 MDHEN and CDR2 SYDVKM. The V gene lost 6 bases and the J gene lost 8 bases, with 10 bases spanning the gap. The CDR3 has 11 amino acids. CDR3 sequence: CASSRIRGYTF. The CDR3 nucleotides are TGTGCCAGCAGCCGCATCCGGGGCTACACCTTC.

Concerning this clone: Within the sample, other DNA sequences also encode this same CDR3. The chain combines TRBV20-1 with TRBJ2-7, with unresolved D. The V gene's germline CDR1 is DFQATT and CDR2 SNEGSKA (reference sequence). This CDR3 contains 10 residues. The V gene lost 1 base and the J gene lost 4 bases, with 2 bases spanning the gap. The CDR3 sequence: CSARGYEQYF. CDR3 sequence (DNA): TGCAGTGCTAGAGGTTACGAGCAGTACTTC.

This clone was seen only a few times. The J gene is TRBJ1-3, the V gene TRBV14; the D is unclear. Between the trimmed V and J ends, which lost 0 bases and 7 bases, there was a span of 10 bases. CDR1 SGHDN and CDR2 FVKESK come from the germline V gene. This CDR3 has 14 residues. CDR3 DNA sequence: TGTGCCAGCAGCCAAGAGGGATCCGCGAACACCATATATTTT. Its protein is CASSQEGSANTIYF.

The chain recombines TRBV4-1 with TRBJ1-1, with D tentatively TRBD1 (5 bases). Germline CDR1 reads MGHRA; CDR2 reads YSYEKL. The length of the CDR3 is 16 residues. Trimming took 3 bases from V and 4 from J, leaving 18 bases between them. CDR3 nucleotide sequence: TGCGCCAGCAGCCAGTATACGGGGGTTGCTGGCACTGAAGCTTTCTTT. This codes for CASSQYTGVAGTEAFF.

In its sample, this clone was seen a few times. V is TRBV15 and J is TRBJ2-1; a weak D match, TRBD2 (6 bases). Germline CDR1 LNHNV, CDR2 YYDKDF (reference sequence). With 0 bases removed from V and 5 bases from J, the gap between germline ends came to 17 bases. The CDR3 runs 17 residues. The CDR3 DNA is TGTGCCACCAGCAGAGATATTGGGGGGAGCTTGAACAATGAGCAGTTCTTC. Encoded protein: CATSRDIGGSLNNEQFF. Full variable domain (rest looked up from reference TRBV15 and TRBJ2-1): DAMVIQNPRYQVTQFGKPVTLSCSQTLNHNVMYWYQQKSSQAPKLLFHYYDKDFNNEADTPDNFQSRRPNTSFCFLDIRSPGLGDTAMYLCATSRDIGGSLNNEQFFGPGTRLTVL.

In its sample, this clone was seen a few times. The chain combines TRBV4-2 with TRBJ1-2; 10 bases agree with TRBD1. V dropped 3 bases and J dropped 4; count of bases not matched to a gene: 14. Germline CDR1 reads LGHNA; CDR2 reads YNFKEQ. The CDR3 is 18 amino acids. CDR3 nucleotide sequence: TGTGCCAGCAGCCACCCGCCGGGACAGGGGCCCTTCCCCTATGGCTACACCTTC. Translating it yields CASSHPPGQGPFPYGYTF.

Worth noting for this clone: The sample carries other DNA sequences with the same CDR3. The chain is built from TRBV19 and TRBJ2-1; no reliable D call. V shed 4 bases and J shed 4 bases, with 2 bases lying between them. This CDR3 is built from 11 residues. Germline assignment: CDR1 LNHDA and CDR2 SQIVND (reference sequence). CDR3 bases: TGTGCCAGTAGTACGTACAATGAGCAGTTCTTC. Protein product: CASSTYNEQFF.